A selection of T cell receptor beta chains follows, all from one sample in a study of Ad26.COV2.S vaccination and SARS-CoV-2 variants. Clones were sequenced by immunoSEQ multiplex PCR, and TCRdb holds only the in-frame ones, with some missing. The repertoire holds about 400,000 clones, with 89% as singletons. The sequenced sample was peripheral blood, obtained in a trial of Ad26.COV2.S vaccine versus placebo. Receptor source: a person aged 18-65 years who received the Ad26.COV2.S COVID-19 vaccine or a placebo. Both conserved end residues are part of each CDR3. D genes are given only for firm matches. Clone size is stated in some rows and not others, as once, few, many or a class when expanded.

D,size,V,J,DNA,CDR3
-,-,TRBV27,TRBJ2-2,TGTGCCAGCAGTTTATCGGGAACCGGGGAGCTGTTTTTT,CASSLSGTGELFF
-,once,TRBV5-1,TRBJ1-1,TGCGCCAGCAGCTTGGTTCCGGGAAACACTGAAGCTTTCTTT,CASSLVPGNTEAFF
-,once,TRBV2,TRBJ1-4,TGTGCCAGCAGTGTCGGGGGGGGTGAAAAACTGTTTTTT,CASSVGGGEKLFF
-,-,TRBV2,TRBJ2-1,TGTGCCAGCGGAGTTGGTAACAATGAGCAGTTCTTC,CASGVGNNEQFF
-,once,TRBV30,TRBJ1-3,TGTGCCGGGACCTATGGAAACACCATATATTTT,CAGTYGNTIYF
TRBD2,-,TRBV6-6,TRBJ2-5,TGTGCCAGCAGTTACTCGAGGGAGGGGGAGACCCAGTACTTC,CASSYSREGETQYF
TRBD1,once,TRBV28,TRBJ1-6,TGTGCCAGCAGTTTACCGGGACAGCAGTCCGATAATTCACCCCTCCACTTT,CASSLPGQQSDNSPLHF
-,-,TRBV5-1,TRBJ2-5,TGCGCCAGCAGCGGGCAACGGGCCCTTTCGGGGACCCAGTACTTC,CASSGQRALSGTQYF
-,-,TRBV7-6,TRBJ2-1,TGTGCCAGCAGCCTCCGGGGCGATGAGCAGTTCTTC,CASSLRGDEQFF
TRBD1,-,TRBV6-5,TRBJ1-2,TGTGCCAGCAGTCGCACGCCGGGACAGAGCCGTGGCTACACCTTC,CASSRTPGQSRGYTF
-,-,TRBV27,TRBJ1-2,TGTGCCAGCAGTCCTACCCGGAGCTATGGCTACACCTTC,CASSPTRSYGYTF
-,-,TRBV7-3,TRBJ2-5,TGTGCCAGCAGCGAGGGACCCGGAGAGACCCAGTACTTC,CASSEGPGETQYF
-,-,TRBV5-5,TRBJ1-6,TGTGCCAGCAGCCGCCTAGGCAGGGATAATTCAGCCCTCCACTTT,CASSRLGRDNSALHF
-,-,TRBV18,TRBJ1-5,TGTGCCAGCTCACCACCGGGTGGCAATCAGCCCCAGCATTTT,CASSPPGGNQPQHF
TRBD1,-,TRBV29-1,TRBJ1-5,TGCAGCGTTCGACAGGGCGCTGGGCGCAATCAGCCCCAGCATTTT,CSVRQGAGRNQPQHF
TRBD1,-,TRBV30,TRBJ2-5,TGTGCCGCCGGGACAGTTCTTTCAGAGACCCAGTACTTC,CAAGTVLSETQYF
-,few,TRBV28,TRBJ2-7,TGTGCCAGCGGCGGAGTGGGATACGAGCAGTACTTC,CASGGVGYEQYF
-,-,TRBV7-9,TRBJ2-3,TGTGCCAGCAGCTCGGGACAAAATACGCAGTATTTT,CASSSGQNTQYF
TRBD1,-,TRBV10-3,TRBJ1-1,TGTGCCACTCAGGGGGCGCGAACTGAAGCTTTCTTT,CATQGARTEAFF
-,-,TRBV28,TRBJ2-7,TGTGCCAGCAGTAGGACTACCTACGAGCAGTACTTC,CASSRTTYEQYF
-,-,TRBV5-1,TRBJ2-5,TGCGCCAGCAGCTTGTCGGGGGGCGAAGAGACCCAGTACTTC,CASSLSGGEETQYF
TRBD2,-,TRBV5-1,TRBJ2-1,TGCGCCAGCAGCCCCAGACTAGCGGGAGACAATGAGCAGTTCTTC,CASSPRLAGDNEQFF
-,once,TRBV12-3/TRBV12-4,TRBJ2-7,TGTGCCAGCGGCCCGGGGGCCGAGCAGTACTTC,CASGPGAEQYF
-,-,TRBV14,TRBJ1-1,TGTGCCAGCAGCCAAGGAAAGGGCTGGAACACTGAAGCTTTCTTT,CASSQGKGWNTEAFF
-,-,TRBV7-2,TRBJ2-5,TGTGCCAGCAGCTGGGGATCGGGTGAGACCCAGTACTTC,CASSWGSGETQYF
TRBD2,-,TRBV19,TRBJ2-1,TGTGCCAGTAGTATGGGCGGGAGGGACGCCTACAATGAGCAGTTCTTC,CASSMGGRDAYNEQFF
-,-,TRBV5-5,TRBJ1-1,TGTGCCAGCAGCTTGGTAGCCTATAAGAACACTGAAGCTTTCTTT,CASSLVAYKNTEAFF
TRBD1,-,TRBV11-2,TRBJ2-3,TGTGCCAGCAGCTTAGTGCTACAGGGGGCGGCGGATACGCAGTATTTT,CASSLVLQGAADTQYF
-,-,TRBV11-3,TRBJ1-3,TGTGCCAGCACCTCTTACGTAGGGAACTCTGGAAACACCATATATTTT,CASTSYVGNSGNTIYF
TRBD1,-,TRBV19,TRBJ2-2,TGTGCCAGTAGAAAGGGACAGGGGGAGGCCGGGGAGCTGTTTTTT,CASRKGQGEAGELFF
-,-,TRBV20-1,TRBJ1-1,TGCAGTGCCGGGGGGAACACTGAAGCTTTCTTT,CSAGGNTEAFF
-,-,TRBV2,TRBJ1-2,TGTGCCAGCTTTTTAACGGGAACAGCGGGGGATGGCTACACCTTC,CASFLTGTAGDGYTF